The T cell receptor beta chain under discussion was sequenced for a study of PD-L1 blockade in urothelial cancer. Whole-study context: Patients with male sex and bladder-origin urothelial cancer accounted for twenty-five of 29 enrolled. Notes on the study in general: Tumor-associated clones in blood expanded more at 3 weeks in durable-benefit patients.

The method was immunoSEQ multiplex PCR; TCRdb's version includes in-frame clones alone and lacks a portion of them. The sample shows more than 60,000 clones, 88% of them seen only once. This clone was detected once. Its antigen remains unidentified. This sample's time point: peripheral blood 6 weeks after treatment start. Trimming shortened V by 5 bases and J by 6 bases, and 17 bases separated the two germline ends. CDR3 size: 14 residues. Germline CDR1 reads MNHEY; CDR2 reads SMNVEV (reference sequence). The TCR originated in a man in his sixties with urothelial cancer. The chain combines TRBV27 with TRBJ2-7; D might be TRBD2 (6 bases). Sequenced here: PBMCs, sampled around atezolizumab (anti-PD-L1) treatment. CDR3 coding DNA: TGTGCCAGCAGTCCCGACTTATGGAGGGGCGAGCAGTACTTC. Amino acid sequence: CASSPDLWRGEQYF.